This entry concerns a single T cell receptor (beta chain). This sample was taken from a study of blood T cell repertoires in COVID-19. How the authors handled the data: The assay estimated nucleated cells by amplifying reference gene primers. Only in-frame clones appear in the TCRdb table, and some are missing; sequencing was by immunoSEQ multiplex PCR. Clonal size and the V and J genes are those of that table, whereas D and trimming came from the DNA. The data show over 250,000 clones, about nine tenths seen once. Germline CDR1 and CDR2: SGHNT and YYREEE (reference sequence). The CDR3 consists of 13 residues. V gave up 4 bases and J gave up 0 bases, with 7 bases separating them.

The chain carries TRBV5-4 and TRBJ1-2; D is unresolved. Sequenced: PBMCs or T cells enriched from blood (not recorded which). The clonotype comes from a woman aged 18-29 years who had recovered from COVID-19. The CDR3 coding sequence is TGTGCCAGCAGCCCAAGCGCTAACTATGGCTACACCTTC. This sequence encodes CASSPSANYGYTF.